Shown below are 31 T cell receptor beta chains from a single sample sequenced in a study of Ad26.COV2.S vaccination and SARS-CoV-2 variants. Sample treatment: around 19 received Ad26.COV2.S at low or high dose, single or two shots; roughly 5 received placebo; per-sample allocation not given. At day 63 after the first vaccine or placebo injection, samples were drawn. The method was immunoSEQ multiplex PCR; TCRdb's version includes in-frame clones alone and lacks a portion of them. The profile shows approximately 420,000 clones, 88% of them singletons. The sequences come from peripheral blood, collected in a trial of Ad26.COV2.S vaccine versus placebo. These receptors all stem from a person aged 18-65 years who received the Ad26.COV2.S COVID-19 vaccine or a placebo.

The gene calls are TRBV11-2 and TRBJ1-4; TRBD1 is a possible D gene (6 bases). Germline V gene sequence: CDR1 SGHAT, CDR2 FQNNGV. V was shortened by 4 bases and J by 3 bases, with 15 bases between the two germline ends. The CDR3 runs 16 residues. The CDR3 nucleotides are TGTGCCAGCAGCTACCACAGGGTACAGGCTAATGAAAAACTGTTTTTT. Translated: CASSYHRVQANEKLFF.

The rearrangement uses TRBV6-6 and TRBJ1-1, with a possible D match to TRBD1 (5 bases). The V gene lost 0 bases and the J gene lost 9 bases, with 5 bases spanning the gap. Germline V gene data show CDR1 as MNHNY and CDR2 as SVGAGI (reference sequence). This CDR3 has 11 residues. The CDR3 nucleotides are TGTGCCAGCAGTTACTCGGACAAAGCTTTCTTT. Protein product: CASSYSDKAFF.

The chain links TRBV9 to TRBJ2-2; D unresolved. The V gene's germline CDR1 is SGDLS and CDR2 YYNGEE. The CDR3 is 14 residues long. Between the trimmed V and J ends, which lost 0 bases and 3 bases, there was a span of 6 bases. The CDR3, as DNA: TGTGCCAGCAGCGTAGCTTTTGACACCGGGGAGCTGTTTTTT. Translation gives CASSVAFDTGELFF.

The chain has TRBV7-2 and TRBJ2-7; 10 nucleotides agree with TRBD2. Germline-derived CDR1 and CDR2 are SGHTA and FQGNSA. The CDR3 consists of 14 residues. Trimming took 1 base from V and 5 from J; bases not matched to a gene: 2. CDR3 nucleotide sequence: TGTGCCAGCAGCTTAGTACTAGCGGGGAACGAGCAGTACTTC. It encodes CASSLVLAGNEQYF.

J is TRBJ1-6 and V is TRBV10-2; 7 positions match TRBD1. Germline V gene data show CDR1 as WSHSY and CDR2 as SAAADI. The CDR3 has 14 amino acids. V dropped 0 bases and J dropped 11; count of bases not matched to a gene: 4. The CDR3 DNA is TGCGCCAGCAGTGAGTCAGGGGGCGGTACACCCCTCCACTTT. This codes for CASSESGGGTPLHF.

This clone was seen more than once but under ten times. The chain links TRBV3-1 (or the pseudogene TRBV3-2) to TRBJ1-5; D might be TRBD1 (5 bases). The CDR3 length is 15 residues. The germline V gene has CDR1 LGHDT and CDR2 YNNKEL (reference sequence). Trimming removed 2 bases at V and 6 bases at J, with 14 bases between. CDR3 coding DNA: TGTGCCAGCAGCCAAAGGGGCCACGCTGGTCAGCCCCAGCATTTT. Translation gives CASSQRGHAGQPQHF.

This clone was observed a few times. This chain joins TRBV7-8 and TRBJ1-5; TRBD1 matches at 8 bases. The CDR3 spans 16 residues. J was trimmed by 6 bases and V by 5 bases; bases with no gene match: 12. Germline V gene data show CDR1 as SGHVS and CDR2 as FQNEAQ. CDR3 sequence: CASSRGQGQVSQPQHF. The DNA for the CDR3 is TGTGCCAGCAGCCGAGGACAGGGACAGGTCAGTCAGCCCCAGCATTTT.

The genes are TRBV5-1 and TRBJ1-1; no firm D call. V gave up 0 bases and J gave up 0 bases, with 9 bases separating them. The CDR3 totals 15 residues. The germline V gene encodes CDR1 SGHRS and CDR2 YFSETQ. CDR3 protein: CASSLGRQMNTEAFF. The CDR3 DNA reads TGCGCCAGCAGCTTGGGTCGGCAGATGAACACTGAAGCTTTCTTT. Complete variable domain (other parts from reference TRBV5-1 and TRBJ1-1): KAGVTQTPRYLIKTRGQQVTLSCSPISGHRSVSWYQQTPGQGLQFLFEYFSETQRNKGNFPGRFSGRQFSNSRSEMNVSTLELGDSALYLCASSLGRQMNTEAFFGQGTRLTVV.

This rearrangement joins TRBV27 to TRBJ1-1; 7 positions agree with TRBD1. V lost 0 bases, J lost 5 bases, and 3 bases stayed unmatched. Germline assignment: CDR1 MNHEY and CDR2 SMNVEV (reference sequence). CDR3 size: 14 residues. As DNA, the CDR3 is TGTGCCAGCAGTTTATCTCCAGGGGGGACTGAAGCTTTCTTT. Its translation is CASSLSPGGTEAFF.

The chain employs TRBV5-1 and TRBJ1-2; D perhaps matches TRBD1 (5 bases). The CDR3 is made up of 15 amino acids. Germline V gene sequence: CDR1 SGHRS, CDR2 YFSETQ. V was clipped by 0 bases and J by 4 bases, with 13 bases between them. The CDR3 sequence: CASSLAGTGRYGYTF. The DNA of the CDR3 is TGCGCCAGCAGCTTGGCCGGTACAGGTCGCTATGGCTACACCTTC. The whole variable domain, filled in from reference TRBV5-1 and TRBJ1-2, reads KAGVTQTPRYLIKTRGQQVTLSCSPISGHRSVSWYQQTPGQGLQFLFEYFSETQRNKGNFPGRFSGRQFSNSRSEMNVSTLELGDSALYLCASSLAGTGRYGYTFGSGTRLTVV.

This chain uses TRBV28 with TRBJ2-6; possibly TRBD1 for D (6 bases). The V gene's germline CDR1 is MDHEN and CDR2 SYDVKM. The CDR3 spans 15 residues. The germline V and J ends were trimmed by 10 bases and 0 bases, with 13 bases remaining between them. In DNA form, the CDR3 reads TGTGCCACAAGGACAGCCCTCTCTGGGGCCAACGTCCTGACTTTC. It translates to CATRTALSGANVLTF. The full variable domain, rest sourced from reference TRBV28 and TRBJ2-6, is DVKVTQSSRYLVKRTGEKVFLECVQDMDHENMFWYRQDPGLGLRLIYFSYDVKMKEKGDIPEGYSVSREKKERFSLILESASTNQTSMYLCATRTALSGANVLTFGAGSRLTVL.

This sequence joins TRBV5-4 and TRBJ2-7, with TRBD2 matching over 10 bases. V lost 2 bases to trimming and J lost 3 bases; unmatched junction nucleotides: 5. CDR3 length equals 15 residues. Looked up from germline, CDR1 is SGHNT and CDR2 is YYREEE (reference sequence). The CDR3 spells CASSFGASGGYEQYF. In nucleotides, the CDR3 is TGTGCCAGCAGCTTTGGGGCTAGCGGGGGCTACGAGCAGTACTTC.

V gene TRBV6-5 combines with J gene TRBJ1-6; no clear D. Germline CDR1 and CDR2: MNHEY and SVGAGI. The CDR3 runs to 16 residues. V shed 2 bases and J shed 6 bases, with 14 bases lying between them. This CDR3 is CASSYGATPGNSPLHF. CDR3 nucleotide sequence: TGTGCCAGCAGTTACGGCGCTACTCCGGGTAATTCACCCCTCCACTTT.

This chain uses TRBV4-3 with TRBJ1-6; the D gene is possibly TRBD1 (6 bases). This CDR3 comprises 14 residues. Germline V gene data show CDR1 as LGHNA and CDR2 as YSLEER. V was pared by 5 bases and J by 7 bases, with 12 bases between. CDR3 in amino acids: CASSKDSVNSPLHF. The CDR3 DNA reads as TGCGCCAGCAGCAAGGACAGTGTGAATTCACCCCTCCACTTT.

The V call is TRBV27, the J call TRBJ2-1; 9 bases match TRBD1. In germline, CDR1 is MNHEY, CDR2 SMNVEV (reference sequence). V gave up 7 bases and J gave up 8 bases; unmatched junction bases: 12. The CDR3 runs to 15 residues. The CDR3, as DNA: TGTGCCAGCAACAAGCACAGGGGGCGTCAGGATGAGCAGTTCTTC. Its translation: CASNKHRGRQDEQFF.

The chain couples TRBV7-9 to TRBJ2-7; a weak D match, TRBD1 (6 bases). The CDR3 totals 14 residues. V was cut by 5 bases and J by 2 bases, with 13 bases left in between. Germline CDR1 SEHNR, CDR2 FQNEAQ (reference sequence). CDR3 sequence: CASSKQGRTYEQYF. The CDR3 nucleotides are TGTGCCAGCAGCAAACAGGGACGGACCTACGAGCAGTACTTC.

Turning to this clone: This may come from a read error, since a much larger clone is one base off. Other DNA variants within this sample encode the same CDR3. The chain links TRBV7-9 to TRBJ2-7; D not certain. Germline V gene data show CDR1 as SEHNR and CDR2 as FQNEAQ (reference sequence). V lost 1 base, J lost 2 bases, and 3 bases lay in between. The CDR3 length is 12 residues. CDR3 in DNA: TGTGCCAGCAGCTTAGTTCCCTACGAGCAGTACTTC. Translated: CASSLVPYEQYF.

V and J are TRBV5-6 and TRBJ2-6, with D possibly TRBD1 on 6 matching bases. V lost 1 base to trimming and J lost 0 bases, with 17 bases between them. Per germline, CDR1 SGHDT and CDR2 YYEEEE. The CDR3 length is 19 residues. The CDR3 reads CASSLIGHRASSGANVLTF. CDR3 DNA sequence: TGTGCCAGCAGCTTGATCGGTCACAGGGCAAGCTCTGGGGCCAACGTCCTGACTTTC.

This sequence joins TRBV18 and TRBJ1-4, with no clear D. Germline CDR1 reads KGHSH; CDR2 reads LQKENI. V was cut by 3 bases and J by 8 bases, with 13 bases left in between. The CDR3 loop spans 14 amino acids. CDR3 coding DNA: TGTGCCAGCTCACCGGAGTTACGACGGGAAAAACTGTTTTTT. Encoded protein: CASSPELRREKLFF.

The rearrangement links TRBV6-2 or TRBV6-3 to TRBJ2-7; TRBD1 matches 7 bases. The junction had 5 bases not matched to a gene; V was cut back by 0 bases and J by 3 bases. Germline CDR1 and CDR2: MNHEY and SVGEGT. The CDR3 is 15 amino acids. CDR3 loop: CASSYSTGTDYEQYF. The CDR3 DNA reads as TGTGCCAGCAGTTACTCGACAGGGACCGACTACGAGCAGTACTTC.

The CDR3: CASSKSTGIPDTQYF. The CDR3, as DNA: TGTGCCAGCAGCAAATCTACAGGGATCCCAGATACGCAGTATTTT. V gene TRBV21-1 combines with J gene TRBJ2-3; the DNA was not used to check the table's D call, TRBD1. TRBV21-1 is deemed a pseudogene. The CDR3 is made up of 15 amino acids.

The chain uses TRBV6-6 and TRBJ1-2; D unresolved. The CDR3 runs 15 residues. Germline-derived CDR1 and CDR2 are MNHNY and SVGAGI (reference sequence). Trimming took 2 bases from V and 4 from J, leaving 14 bases between them. CDR3 DNA: TGTGCCAGCAGTTACGACCCTGCCAGGTCCTATGGCTACACCTTC. Protein sequence: CASSYDPARSYGYTF.

The chain uses TRBV5-1 and TRBJ2-6, with D unclear. Germline lookup yields CDR1 SGHRS and CDR2 YFSETQ. Trimming took 0 bases from V and 0 from J, leaving 7 bases between them. The CDR3 is 16 amino acids. The CDR3 is CASSLGSSSGANVLTF. The CDR3 DNA is TGCGCCAGCAGCTTGGGATCCTCCTCTGGGGCCAACGTCCTGACTTTC.

The chain has TRBV7-3 and TRBJ1-2, with D uncertain. This CDR3 has 13 residues. V gave up 5 bases and J gave up 5 bases, with 12 bases separating them. From germline, CDR1 is SGHTA and CDR2 FQGTGA. The CDR3 region is CASSDILGYGYTF. The CDR3 DNA reads TGTGCCAGCAGCGACATTTTGGGGTATGGCTACACCTTC.

V is TRBV9 and J is TRBJ2-1; 7 nucleotides match TRBD1. The V gene's germline CDR1 is SGDLS and CDR2 YYNGEE. The CDR3 contains 17 residues. Trimming took 3 bases from V and 8 from J; bases not matched to a gene: 17. The CDR3 reads CASSAPIGTDRRDEQFF. CDR3 sequence (DNA): TGTGCCAGCAGCGCACCGATTGGGACAGACCGCAGGGATGAGCAGTTCTTC.

The chain couples TRBV10-3 to TRBJ1-2, with a tentative D call TRBD1 (5 bases). This CDR3 is built from 15 residues. Deletions cut 2 bases from V and 0 bases from J, with 10 bases between. CDR1 ENHRY and CDR2 SYGVKD come from the germline V gene. The CDR3, as DNA: TGTGCCATCAGTGAGCGAGAGGGGACTAACTATGGCTACACCTTC. Translating it yields CAISEREGTNYGYTF.

This clone was seen only once. V usage is TRBV5-4 and J usage is TRBJ2-3, with 9 bases that match TRBD1. Germline V gene lookup returns CDR1 SGHNT and CDR2 YYREEE (reference sequence). The trim removed 7 bases at V and 3 bases at J, leaving 3 bases unmatched. The CDR3 runs 13 residues. CDR3 sequence: CASGTGFTDTQYF. CDR3 in DNA: TGTGCCAGCGGGACAGGGTTTACAGATACGCAGTATTTT.

As DNA, the CDR3 is TGTGCCAGCGGGAGTGCTGCCCAGCAGTACTTC. Translating gives CASGSAAQQYF. The chain couples TRBV28 to TRBJ2-7; a weak D match, TRBD2 (5 bases). Trimming cost V 8 bases and J 8 bases, with 13 bases left between them. The CDR3 loop spans 11 amino acids. Per germline, CDR1 MDHEN and CDR2 SYDVKM.

The chain carries TRBV13 and TRBJ1-2; D call uncertain. The V gene lost 3 bases and the J gene lost 1 base, with 9 bases spanning the gap. The germline CDR1 and CDR2 sequences are PRHDT and FYEKMQ (reference sequence). This CDR3 comprises 14 residues. In nucleotides, the CDR3 is TGTGCCAGCAGCTTCCGGACGGATAACTATGGCTACACCTTC. It is translated as CASSFRTDNYGYTF.

The chain uses TRBV29-1 and TRBJ2-5; TRBD1 aligns across 7 bases. Per the germline V gene, CDR1 is SQVTM and CDR2 is ANQGSEA. J was trimmed by 1 base and V by 2 bases; bases with no gene match: 13. CDR3 length equals 17 residues. This chain's CDR3 is CSVERTGQGDLQETQYF. In DNA, the CDR3 is TGCAGCGTTGAACGGACCGGCCAGGGGGATCTCCAAGAGACCCAGTACTTC.

The CDR3 DNA sequence: TGTGCCAGCAGTTTCGGGGACGGTCATCAGCCCCAGCATTTT. Translating it yields CASSFGDGHQPQHF. This sequence joins TRBV28 and TRBJ1-5; maybe TRBD1 (5 bases). Trimming took off 3 bases at V and 5 bases at J, with 11 bases between the two ends. The CDR3 is 14 amino acids. Germline assignment: CDR1 MDHEN and CDR2 SYDVKM.